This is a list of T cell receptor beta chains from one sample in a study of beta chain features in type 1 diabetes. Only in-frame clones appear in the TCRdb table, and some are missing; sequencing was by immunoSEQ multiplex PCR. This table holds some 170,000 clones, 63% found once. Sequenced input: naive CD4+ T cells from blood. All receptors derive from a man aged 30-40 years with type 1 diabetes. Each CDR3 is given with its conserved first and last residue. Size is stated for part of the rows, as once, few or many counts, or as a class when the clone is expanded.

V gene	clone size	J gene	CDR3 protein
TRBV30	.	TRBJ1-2	CAWSVQQTYVYGYTF
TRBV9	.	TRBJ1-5	CASSVGENQPQHF
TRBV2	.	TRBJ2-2	CASSVLNTGELFF
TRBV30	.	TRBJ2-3	CAWSVARMAQYF
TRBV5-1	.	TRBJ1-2	CASSLGTGYGYTF
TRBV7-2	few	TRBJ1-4	CASSLLSNWEKLFF
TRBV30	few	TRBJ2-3	CALSGGAWDTQYF
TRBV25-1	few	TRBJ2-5	CASSHPLPSEETQYF
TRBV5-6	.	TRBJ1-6	CASSLDPLKRTPLHF
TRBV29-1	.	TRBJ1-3	CSVEGRFSTIYF
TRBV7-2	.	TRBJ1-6	CASRDSVPSPLHF
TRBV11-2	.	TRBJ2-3	CASSLATRRTDTQYF
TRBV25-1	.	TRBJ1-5	CASGQGDQPQHF
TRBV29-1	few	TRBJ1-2	CSVQTGPDYGYTF
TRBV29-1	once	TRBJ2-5	CSGTGQQETQYF
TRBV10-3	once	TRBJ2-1	CAIGGEVEQFF
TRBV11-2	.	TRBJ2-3	CASSQQPAVTQYF
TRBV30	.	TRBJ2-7	CAWSKGETYEQYF
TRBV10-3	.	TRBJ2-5	CAISTGVDETQYF
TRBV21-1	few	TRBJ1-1	CASSKDDRLSTEAFF
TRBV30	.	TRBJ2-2	CAWMPAGELFF
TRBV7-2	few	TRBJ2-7	CASSPGIYEQYF
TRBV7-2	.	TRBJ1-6	CASSLDWVVDSPLHF
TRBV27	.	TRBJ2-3	CASSLAGGPSTDTQYF
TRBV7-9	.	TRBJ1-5	CASKTAFLGGDQPQHF
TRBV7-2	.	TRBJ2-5	CASSLVAAAPQETQYF
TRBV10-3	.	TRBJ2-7	CAISKQGARSEQYF